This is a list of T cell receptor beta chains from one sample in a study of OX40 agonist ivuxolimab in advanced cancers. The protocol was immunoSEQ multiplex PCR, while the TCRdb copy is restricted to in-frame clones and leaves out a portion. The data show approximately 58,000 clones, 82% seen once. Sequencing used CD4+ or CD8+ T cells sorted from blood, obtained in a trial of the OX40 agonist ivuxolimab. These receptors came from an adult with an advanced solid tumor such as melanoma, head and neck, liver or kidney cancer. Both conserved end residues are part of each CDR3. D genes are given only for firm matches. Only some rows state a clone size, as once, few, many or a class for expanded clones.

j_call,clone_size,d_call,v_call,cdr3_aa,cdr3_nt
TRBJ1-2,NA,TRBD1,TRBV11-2,CASSLAQQRRQGSGYTF,TGTGCCAGCAGCTTAGCACAACAACGGAGACAGGGCAGCGGCTACACCTTC
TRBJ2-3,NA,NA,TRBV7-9,CASSLFGDTQYF,TGTGCCAGCAGCTTATTTGGCGATACGCAGTATTTT
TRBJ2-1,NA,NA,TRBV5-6,CASSFVLVGINEQFF,TGCGCCAGCAGCTTCGTATTAGTAGGTATCAATGAGCAGTTCTTC
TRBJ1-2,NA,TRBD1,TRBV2,CASRGDSYGYTF,TGTGCCAGCAGGGGGGACAGCTATGGCTACACCTTC
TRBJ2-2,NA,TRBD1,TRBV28,CASSYPTGALNTGELFF,TGTGCCAGCAGTTACCCGACAGGGGCCCTAAACACCGGGGAGCTGTTTTTT
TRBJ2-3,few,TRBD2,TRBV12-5,CASGLGASGRRTDTQYF,TGTGCTAGTGGTTTGGGGGCTAGCGGGAGAAGGACAGATACGCAGTATTTT
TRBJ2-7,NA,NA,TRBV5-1,CASSAVLGFSSYEQYF,TGCGCCAGCAGCGCCGTGCTGGGATTCAGCTCCTACGAGCAGTACTTC
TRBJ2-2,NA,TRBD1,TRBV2,CASRRQGVNTGELFF,TGTGCCAGCAGGCGTCAGGGGGTGAACACCGGGGAGCTGTTTTTT
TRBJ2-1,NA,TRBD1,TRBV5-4,CASSRPGQGDQEQFF,TGTGCCAGCAGCCGACCGGGACAGGGGGACCAAGAGCAGTTCTTC
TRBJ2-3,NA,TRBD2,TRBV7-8,CASSLAVGPGGAADTQYF,TGTGCCAGCAGCTTAGCTGTCGGTCCGGGGGGGGCGGCAGATACGCAGTATTTT
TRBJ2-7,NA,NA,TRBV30,CASRERGNYEQYF,TGTGCCAGCCGGGAAAGGGGTAACTACGAGCAGTACTTC
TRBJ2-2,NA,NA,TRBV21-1,CASSRSQDGELFF,TGTGCCAGCAGCAGGTCCCAGGACGGGGAGCTGTTTTTT
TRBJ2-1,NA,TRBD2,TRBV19,CASSDLAGGRNEQFF,TGTGCCAGTTCGGACCTAGCGGGAGGGCGGAATGAGCAGTTCTTC
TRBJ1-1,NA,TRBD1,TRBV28,CASSTGGGGVAEAFF,TGTGCCAGCAGTACAGGGGGCGGAGGAGTCGCTGAAGCTTTCTTT
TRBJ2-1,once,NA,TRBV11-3,CASSLGAENNEQFF,TGTGCCAGCAGCTTAGGGGCAGAGAACAATGAGCAGTTCTTC
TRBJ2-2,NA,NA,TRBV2,CASSREQGAGGELFF,TGTGCCAGCAGTCGAGAACAGGGCGCGGGCGGGGAGCTGTTTTTT
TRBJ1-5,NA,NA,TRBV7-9,CASSGDIVDQPQHF,TGTGCCAGCAGCGGGGACATAGTGGATCAGCCCCAGCATTTT
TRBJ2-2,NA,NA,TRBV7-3,CASSSLSANTGELFF,TGTGCCAGCAGCAGCCTTAGCGCGAACACCGGGGAGCTGTTTTTT
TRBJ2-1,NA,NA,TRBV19,CASRTGRNEQFF,TGTGCCAGTCGAACGGGGCGGAATGAGCAGTTCTTC
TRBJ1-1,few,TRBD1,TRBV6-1,CASSAPGTDEAFF,TGTGCCAGCAGTGCCCCCGGGACAGATGAAGCTTTCTTT
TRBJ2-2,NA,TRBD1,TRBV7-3,CASSPGTADTGELFF,TGTGCCAGCAGCCCCGGGACAGCGGACACCGGGGAGCTGTTTTTT
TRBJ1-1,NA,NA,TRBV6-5,CASSFNRKMNTEAFF,TGTGCCAGCAGTTTTAACAGGAAGATGAACACTGAAGCTTTCTTT
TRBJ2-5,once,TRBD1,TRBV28,CASSQPGQGFQETQYF,TGTGCCAGCAGTCAACCGGGACAGGGGTTCCAAGAGACCCAGTACTTC
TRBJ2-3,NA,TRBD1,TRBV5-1,CASSLDRGLGADTQYF,TGCGCCAGCAGCTTGGACAGGGGTTTAGGTGCAGATACGCAGTATTTT
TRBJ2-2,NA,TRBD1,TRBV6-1,CASKGQANTGELFF,TGTGCCAGCAAGGGACAGGCTAACACCGGGGAGCTGTTTTTT
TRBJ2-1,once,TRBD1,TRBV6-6,CASSSRDRMGNEQFF,TGTGCCAGCTCGTCCCGGGACAGGATGGGAAATGAGCAGTTCTTC
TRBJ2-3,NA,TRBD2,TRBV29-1,CSVGREGRTDTQYF,TGCAGCGTTGGAAGGGAGGGCCGCACAGATACGCAGTATTTT
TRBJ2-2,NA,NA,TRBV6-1,CASSEGPRPGELFF,TGTGCCAGCAGTGAAGGCCCACGGCCCGGGGAGCTGTTTTTT
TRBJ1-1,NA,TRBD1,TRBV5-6,CASSFGQGGTEAFF,TGTGCCAGCAGCTTTGGACAGGGTGGGACTGAAGCTTTCTTT
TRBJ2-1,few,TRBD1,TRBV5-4,CASSGRTGSYNEQFF,TGTGCCAGCAGCGGAAGGACAGGGAGCTACAATGAGCAGTTCTTC
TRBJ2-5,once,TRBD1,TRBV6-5,CASSRGQVGETQYF,TGTGCCAGCAGCCGGGGACAGGTTGGGGAGACCCAGTACTTC
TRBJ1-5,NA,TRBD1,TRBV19,CASSTVTRGTSNQPQHF,TGTGCCAGTAGTACAGTTACCAGGGGGACCAGCAATCAGCCCCAGCATTTT
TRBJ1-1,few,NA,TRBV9,CASSGRHTEAFF,TGTGCCAGCAGCGGCCGACACACTGAAGCTTTCTTT
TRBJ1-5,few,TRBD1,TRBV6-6,CASRSGTGGNQPQHF,TGTGCCAGCAGGTCCGGGACAGGGGGGAATCAGCCCCAGCATTTT
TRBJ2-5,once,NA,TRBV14,CASSQDWRTQYF,TGTGCCAGCAGCCAAGATTGGAGGACCCAGTACTTC
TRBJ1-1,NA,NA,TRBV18,CASSPPQGPLGGTEAFF,TGTGCCAGCTCACCACCCCAGGGTCCCTTGGGTGGGACTGAAGCTTTCTTT
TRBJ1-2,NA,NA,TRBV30,CAWSVPGREDGYTF,TGTGCCTGGAGTGTACCCGGCAGGGAGGATGGCTACACCTTC
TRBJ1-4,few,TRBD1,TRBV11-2,CASSLGSRGRGEKLFF,TGTGCCAGCAGCTTAGGTAGCAGGGGGCGAGGAGAAAAACTGTTTTTT
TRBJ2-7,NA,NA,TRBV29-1,CSANMGSGADEQYF,TGCAGCGCCAACATGGGGTCAGGGGCGGACGAGCAGTACTTC
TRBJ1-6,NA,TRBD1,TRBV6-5,CASRSGTGSSPLHF,TGTGCCAGCAGATCCGGGACAGGGAGCTCACCCCTCCACTTT
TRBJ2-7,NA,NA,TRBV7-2,CASSLIGYEQYF,TGTGCCAGCAGCTTAATTGGTTACGAGCAGTACTTC
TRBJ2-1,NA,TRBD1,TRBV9,CASSGDRVLYNEQFF,TGTGCCAGCAGCGGGGACAGGGTTCTTTACAATGAGCAGTTCTTC
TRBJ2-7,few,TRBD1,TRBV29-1,CSVAGTGGEQYF,TGCAGCGTTGCGGGGACAGGGGGAGAGCAGTACTTC
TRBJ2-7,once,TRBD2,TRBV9,CASSVASGSYEQYF,TGTGCCAGCAGCGTAGCTAGCGGGAGCTACGAGCAGTACTTC
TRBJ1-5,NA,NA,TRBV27,CASKSRGSVDNQPQHF,TGTGCCAGCAAGTCAAGGGGGTCCGTGGACAATCAGCCCCAGCATTTT
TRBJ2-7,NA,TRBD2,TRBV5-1,CASSFQREGLNEQYF,TGCGCCAGCAGCTTCCAGCGGGAGGGCCTCAACGAGCAGTACTTC
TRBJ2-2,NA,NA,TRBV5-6,CASSLVFSMNTGELFF,TGTGCCAGCAGCTTGGTCTTCAGTATGAACACCGGGGAGCTGTTTTTT
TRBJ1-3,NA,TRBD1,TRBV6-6,CASRGRTGDSGNTIYF,TGTGCCAGCAGGGGAAGGACAGGAGATTCTGGAAACACCATATATTTT
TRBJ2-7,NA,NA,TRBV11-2,CASSLDGGYSYEQYF,TGTGCCAGCAGCTTAGACGGCGGATACTCCTACGAGCAGTACTTC
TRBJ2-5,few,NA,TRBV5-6,CASSLYEETQYF,TGTGCCAGCAGCTTGTACGAAGAGACCCAGTACTTC
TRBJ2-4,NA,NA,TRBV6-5,CASSTTRDDKNIQYF,TGTGCCAGCAGTACAACCAGGGATGACAAAAACATTCAGTACTTC
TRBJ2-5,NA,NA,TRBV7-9,CASSLGPWGETQYF,TGTGCCAGCAGCTTGGGACCCTGGGGAGAGACCCAGTACTTC
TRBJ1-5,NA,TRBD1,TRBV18,CASSDRASNQPQHF,TGTGCCAGCTCAGACAGGGCTAGCAATCAGCCCCAGCATTTT
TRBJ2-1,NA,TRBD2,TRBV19,CASLGTSRGFNEQFF,TGTGCCAGTCTTGGGACTAGTCGCGGGTTTAATGAGCAGTTCTTC
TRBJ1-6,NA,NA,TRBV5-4,CASSLGLGSYNSPLHF,TGTGCCAGCAGCTTGGGGCTGGGCTCCTATAATTCACCCCTCCACTTT
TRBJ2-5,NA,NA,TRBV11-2,CASSLGLAFGETQYF,TGTGCCAGCAGCTTAGGGCTAGCGTTCGGTGAGACCCAGTACTTC